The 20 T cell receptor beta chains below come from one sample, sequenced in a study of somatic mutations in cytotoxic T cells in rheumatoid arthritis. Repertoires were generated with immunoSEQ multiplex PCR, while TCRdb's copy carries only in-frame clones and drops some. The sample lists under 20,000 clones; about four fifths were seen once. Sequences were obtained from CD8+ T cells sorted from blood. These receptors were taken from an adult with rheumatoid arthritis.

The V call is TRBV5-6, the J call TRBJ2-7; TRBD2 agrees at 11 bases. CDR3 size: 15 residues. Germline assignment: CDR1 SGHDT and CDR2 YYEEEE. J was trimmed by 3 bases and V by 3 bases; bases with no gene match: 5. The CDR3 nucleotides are TGTGCCAGCAGCTCGGAAACTAGCGGGGGCTACGAGCAGTACTTC. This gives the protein CASSSETSGGYEQYF.

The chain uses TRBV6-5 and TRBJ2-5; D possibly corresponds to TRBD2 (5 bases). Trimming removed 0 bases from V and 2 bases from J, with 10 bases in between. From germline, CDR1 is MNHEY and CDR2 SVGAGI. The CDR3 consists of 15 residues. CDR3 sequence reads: CASSYSGRTQETQYF. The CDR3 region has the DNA TGTGCCAGCAGTTACTCTGGGAGAACACAAGAGACCCAGTACTTC.

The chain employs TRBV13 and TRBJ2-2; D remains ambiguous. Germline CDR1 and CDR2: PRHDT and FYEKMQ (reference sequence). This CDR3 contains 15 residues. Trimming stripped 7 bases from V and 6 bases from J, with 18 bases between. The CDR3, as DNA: TGTGCCAGCACCCTTACCGGAATTGTTTCCGGGGAGCTGTTTTTT. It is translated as CASTLTGIVSGELFF. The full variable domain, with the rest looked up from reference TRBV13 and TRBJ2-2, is AAGVIQSPRHLIKEKRETATLKCYPIPRHDTVYWYQQGPGQDPQFLISFYEKMQSDKGSIPDRFSAQQFSDYHSELNMSSLELGDSALYFCASTLTGIVSGELFFGEGSRLTVL.

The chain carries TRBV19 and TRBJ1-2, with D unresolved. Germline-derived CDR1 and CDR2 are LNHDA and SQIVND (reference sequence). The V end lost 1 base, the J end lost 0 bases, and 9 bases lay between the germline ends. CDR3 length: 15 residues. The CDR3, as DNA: TGTGCCAGTAGTATAGGGCCCCTAACTAACTATGGCTACACCTTC. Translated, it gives CASSIGPLTNYGYTF.

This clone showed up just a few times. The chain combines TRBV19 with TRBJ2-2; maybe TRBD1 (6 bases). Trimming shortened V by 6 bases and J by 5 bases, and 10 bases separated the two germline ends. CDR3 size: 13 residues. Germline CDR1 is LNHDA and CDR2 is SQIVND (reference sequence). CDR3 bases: TGTGCCAGTAGAACAGGGTCGACCGGGGAGCTGTTTTTT. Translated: CASRTGSTGELFF.

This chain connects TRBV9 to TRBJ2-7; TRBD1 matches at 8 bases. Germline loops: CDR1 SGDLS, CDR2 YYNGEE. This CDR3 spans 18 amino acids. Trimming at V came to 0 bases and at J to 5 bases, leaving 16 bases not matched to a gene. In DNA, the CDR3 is TGTGCCAGCAGCGTAGAAGGGGTGAGGGGACAGGTACAAGACGAGCAGTACTTC. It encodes CASSVEGVRGQVQDEQYF.

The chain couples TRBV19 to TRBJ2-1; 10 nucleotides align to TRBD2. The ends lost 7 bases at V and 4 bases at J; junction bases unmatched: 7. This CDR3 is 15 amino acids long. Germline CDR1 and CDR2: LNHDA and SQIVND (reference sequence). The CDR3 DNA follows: TGTGCCAGTAAACAGCGGGGGGGTGATTACAATGAGCAGTTCTTC. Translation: CASKQRGGDYNEQFF.

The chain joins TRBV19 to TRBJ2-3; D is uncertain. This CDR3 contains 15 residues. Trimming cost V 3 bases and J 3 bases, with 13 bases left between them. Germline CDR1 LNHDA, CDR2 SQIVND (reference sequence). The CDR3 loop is CASSISSRRTDTQYF. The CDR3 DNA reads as TGTGCCAGTAGTATCTCCTCACGAAGAACAGATACGCAGTATTTT.

CDR3 sequence reads: CASTPRGRNEQFF. The CDR3 DNA sequence: TGTGCCAGCACTCCCAGGGGGCGTAATGAGCAGTTCTTC. The V call is TRBV6-5, the J call TRBJ2-1, with 8 bases matching TRBD1. The V segment lost 7 bases and the J segment 7 bases; nucleotides outside the gene matches: 6. CDR1 is MNHEY, CDR2 SVGAGI, per germline. CDR3 length: 13 amino acids.

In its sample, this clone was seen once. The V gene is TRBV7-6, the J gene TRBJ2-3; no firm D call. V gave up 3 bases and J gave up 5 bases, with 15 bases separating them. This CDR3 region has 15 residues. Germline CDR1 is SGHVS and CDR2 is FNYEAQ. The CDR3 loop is CASSFRVSRIDTQYF. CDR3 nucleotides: TGTGCCAGCAGCTTTCGGGTGTCCCGGATAGATACGCAGTATTTT.

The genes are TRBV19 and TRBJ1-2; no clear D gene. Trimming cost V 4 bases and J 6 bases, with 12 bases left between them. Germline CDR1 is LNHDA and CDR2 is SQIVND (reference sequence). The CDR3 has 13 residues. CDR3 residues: CASSTMTADGYTF. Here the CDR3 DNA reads TGTGCCAGTAGTACTATGACCGCTGATGGCTACACCTTC. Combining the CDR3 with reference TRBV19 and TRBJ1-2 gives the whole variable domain DGGITQSPKYLFRKEGQNVTLSCEQNLNHDAMYWYRQDPGQGLRLIYYSQIVNDFQKGDIAEGYSVSREKKESFPLTVTSAQKNPTAFYLCASSTMTADGYTFGSGTRLTVV.

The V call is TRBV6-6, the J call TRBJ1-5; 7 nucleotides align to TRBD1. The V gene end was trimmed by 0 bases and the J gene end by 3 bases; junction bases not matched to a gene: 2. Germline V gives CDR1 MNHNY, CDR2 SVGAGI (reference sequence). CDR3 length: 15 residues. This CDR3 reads CASSYSGTVNQPQHF. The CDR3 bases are TGTGCCAGCAGTTACTCTGGGACAGTCAATCAGCCCCAGCATTTT.

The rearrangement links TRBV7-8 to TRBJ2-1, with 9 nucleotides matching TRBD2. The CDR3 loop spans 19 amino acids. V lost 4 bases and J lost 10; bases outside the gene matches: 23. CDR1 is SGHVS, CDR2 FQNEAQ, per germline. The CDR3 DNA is TGTGCCAGCAGCTCCAGAGCGGGGGGTTGGGTCTCCTCCTCCGGGGAGCAGTTCTTC. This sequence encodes CASSSRAGGWVSSSGEQFF. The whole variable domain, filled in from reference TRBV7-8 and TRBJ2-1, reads GAGVSQSPRYKVAKRGQDVALRCDPISGHVSLFWYQQALGQGPEFLTYFQNEAQLDKSGLPSDRFFAERPEGSVSTLKIQRTQQEDSAVYLCASSSRAGGWVSSSGEQFFGPGTRLTVL.

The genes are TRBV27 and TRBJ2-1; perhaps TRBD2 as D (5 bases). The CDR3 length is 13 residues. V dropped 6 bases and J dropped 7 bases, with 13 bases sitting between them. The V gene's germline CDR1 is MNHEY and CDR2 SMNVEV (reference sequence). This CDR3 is CASSHGVGNEQFF. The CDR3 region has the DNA TGTGCCAGCAGCCACGGGGTAGGGAATGAGCAGTTCTTC.

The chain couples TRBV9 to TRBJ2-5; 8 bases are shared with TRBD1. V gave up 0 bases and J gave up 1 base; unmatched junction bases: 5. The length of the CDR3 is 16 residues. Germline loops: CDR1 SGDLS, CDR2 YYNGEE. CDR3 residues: CASSVEDRELQETQYF. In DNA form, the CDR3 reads TGTGCCAGCAGCGTAGAGGACAGGGAACTCCAAGAGACCCAGTACTTC.

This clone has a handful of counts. For the CDR3, the DNA is TGTGCCAGCAGGAGGGGGGATATGTGGTCCTACGAGCAGTACTTC. This encodes CASRRGDMWSYEQYF. The V and J genes are TRBV2 and TRBJ2-7; D assignment may be TRBD1 or TRBD2 (6 bases each). The germline V and J ends were trimmed by 6 bases and 1 base, with 16 bases remaining between them. Germline V lookup: CDR1 SNHLY, CDR2 FYNNEI. The CDR3 loop spans 15 amino acids.

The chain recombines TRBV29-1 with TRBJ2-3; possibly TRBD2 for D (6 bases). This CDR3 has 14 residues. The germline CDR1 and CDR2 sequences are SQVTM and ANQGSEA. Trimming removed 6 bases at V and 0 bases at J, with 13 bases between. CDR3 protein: CSVDPGSSTDTQYF. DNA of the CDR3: TGCAGCGTGGACCCCGGGAGTAGCACAGATACGCAGTATTTT.

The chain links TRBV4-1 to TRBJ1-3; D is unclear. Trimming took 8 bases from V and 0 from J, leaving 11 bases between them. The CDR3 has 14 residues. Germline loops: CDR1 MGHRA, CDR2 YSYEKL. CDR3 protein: CASGTVLSGNTIYF. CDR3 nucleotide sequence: TGCGCCAGCGGCACAGTCCTCTCTGGAAACACCATATATTTT.

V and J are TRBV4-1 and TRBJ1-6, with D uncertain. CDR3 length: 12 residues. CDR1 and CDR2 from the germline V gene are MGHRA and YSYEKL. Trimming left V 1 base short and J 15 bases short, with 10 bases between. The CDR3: CASSQAGNILHF. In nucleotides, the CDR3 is TGCGCCAGCAGCCAAGCCGGGAACATCCTCCACTTT.

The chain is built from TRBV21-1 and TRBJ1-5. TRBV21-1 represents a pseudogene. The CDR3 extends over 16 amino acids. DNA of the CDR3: TGTGCCAGCAGCAACAGGGGACTCTCCTGCAATCAGCCCCAGCATTTT. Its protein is CASSNRGLSCNQPQHF.